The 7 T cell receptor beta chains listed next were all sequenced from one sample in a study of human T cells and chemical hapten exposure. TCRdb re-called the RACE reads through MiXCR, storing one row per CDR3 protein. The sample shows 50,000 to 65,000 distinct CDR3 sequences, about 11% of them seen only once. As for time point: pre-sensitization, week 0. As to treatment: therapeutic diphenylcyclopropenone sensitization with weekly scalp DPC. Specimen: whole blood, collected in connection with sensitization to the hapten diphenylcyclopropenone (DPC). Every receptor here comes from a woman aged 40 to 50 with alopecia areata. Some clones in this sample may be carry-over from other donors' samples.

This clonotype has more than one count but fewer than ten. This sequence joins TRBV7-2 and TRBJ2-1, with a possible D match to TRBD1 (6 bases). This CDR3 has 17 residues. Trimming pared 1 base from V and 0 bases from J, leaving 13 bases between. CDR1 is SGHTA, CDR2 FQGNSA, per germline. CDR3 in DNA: TGTGCCAGCAGCTTAGGGGTAAGGGGGAGCTCCTACAATGAGCAGTTCTTC. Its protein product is CASSLGVRGSSYNEQFF.

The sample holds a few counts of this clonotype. The chain's CDR3 is CASSVHAERNSPLHF. CDR3 in DNA: TGTGCCAGCAGCGTACATGCAGAAAGAAATTCACCCCTCCACTTT. This chain connects TRBV9 to TRBJ1-6, with D unresolved. CDR3 size: 15 residues. Trimming pared 1 base from V and 7 bases from J, leaving 12 bases between. Germline lookup yields CDR1 SGDLS and CDR2 YYNGEE.

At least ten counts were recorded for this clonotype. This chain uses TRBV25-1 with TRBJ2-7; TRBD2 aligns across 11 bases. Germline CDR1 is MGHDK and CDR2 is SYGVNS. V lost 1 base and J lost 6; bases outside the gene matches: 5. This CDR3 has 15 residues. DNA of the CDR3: TGTGCCAGCAGTGAATTAGGGCTAGCGGGAGGCGAGCAGTACTTC. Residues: CASSELGLAGGEQYF.

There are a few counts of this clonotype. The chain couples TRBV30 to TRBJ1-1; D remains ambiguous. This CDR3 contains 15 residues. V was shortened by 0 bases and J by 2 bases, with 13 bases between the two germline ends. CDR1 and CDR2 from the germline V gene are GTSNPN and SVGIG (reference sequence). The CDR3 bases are TGTGCCTGGAGTGTACGACCAAATGGAAACACTGAAGCTTTCTTT. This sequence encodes CAWSVRPNGNTEAFF.

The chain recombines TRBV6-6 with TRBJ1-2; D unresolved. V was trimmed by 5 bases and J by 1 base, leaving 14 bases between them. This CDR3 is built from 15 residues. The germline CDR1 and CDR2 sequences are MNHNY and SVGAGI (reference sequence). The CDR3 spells CASSTQGRDNYGYTF. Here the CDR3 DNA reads TGTGCCAGCAGTACACAAGGACGGGATAACTATGGCTACACCTTC.

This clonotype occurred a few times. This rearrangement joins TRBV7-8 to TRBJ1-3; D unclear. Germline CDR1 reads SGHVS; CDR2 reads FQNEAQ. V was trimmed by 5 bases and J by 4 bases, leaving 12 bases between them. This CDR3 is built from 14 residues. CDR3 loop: CASSPSAGGNTIYF. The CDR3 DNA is TGTGCCAGCAGCCCCTCGGCAGGAGGAAACACCATATATTTT.

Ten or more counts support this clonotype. CDR3: CASSPLGGVGYGYTF. Written as DNA, the CDR3 is TGTGCCAGCAGTCCTCTTGGGGGCGTTGGCTATGGCTACACCTTC. The chain recombines TRBV12-3 or TRBV12-4 with TRBJ1-2; D might be TRBD1 (6 bases). This CDR3 contains 15 residues. Trimming cost V 5 bases and J 4 bases, with 17 bases left between them.